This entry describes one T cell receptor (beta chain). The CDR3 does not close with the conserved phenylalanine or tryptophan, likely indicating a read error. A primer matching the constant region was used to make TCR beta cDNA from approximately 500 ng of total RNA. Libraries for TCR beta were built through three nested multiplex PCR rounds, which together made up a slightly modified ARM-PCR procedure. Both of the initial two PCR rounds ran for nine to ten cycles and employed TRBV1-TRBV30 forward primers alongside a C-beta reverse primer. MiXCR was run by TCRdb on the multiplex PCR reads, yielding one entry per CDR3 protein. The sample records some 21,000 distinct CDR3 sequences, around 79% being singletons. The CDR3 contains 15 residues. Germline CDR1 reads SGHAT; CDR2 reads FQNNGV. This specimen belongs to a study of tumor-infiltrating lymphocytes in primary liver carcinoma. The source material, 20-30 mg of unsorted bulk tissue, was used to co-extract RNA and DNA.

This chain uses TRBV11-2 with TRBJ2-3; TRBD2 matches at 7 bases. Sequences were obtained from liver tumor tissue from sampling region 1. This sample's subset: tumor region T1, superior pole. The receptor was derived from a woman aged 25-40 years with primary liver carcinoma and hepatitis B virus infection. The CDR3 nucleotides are TGTGCCAGCTGCTTAGAGGCTAGCGGTACGGATACGCAGTATTTG. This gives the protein CASCLEASGTDTQYL.